The 28 T cell receptor beta chains below all came from one sample that was sequenced in a study of shared T cell receptors in the human thymus. TCRdb's copy holds only in-frame clones and misses some; the assay was immunoSEQ multiplex PCR. The repertoire has roughly 710,000 clones, 70% to 90% of them found once; the top ten carry around 0.01%. The data were also submitted as part of a second study, on human thymus T cells.

Sequencing was done on a sample of thymocytes. Every receptor here comes from a girl less than two years old with a congenital heart defect.

The chain employs TRBV15 and TRBJ1-3; TRBD1 matches at 7 bases. The germline V gene encodes CDR1 LNHNV and CDR2 YYDKDF (reference sequence). The CDR3 covers 15 residues. V lost 3 bases to trimming and J lost 3 bases; unmatched junction nucleotides: 5. The CDR3 DNA follows: TGTGCCACCAGCAGCAGAACAGGGGATGGAAACACCATATATTTT. Its protein product is CATSSRTGDGNTIYF.

The chain is built from TRBV5-1 and TRBJ2-5; 11 bases map to TRBD2. Germline assignment: CDR1 SGHRS and CDR2 YFSETQ. Trimming at V came to 3 bases and at J to 4 bases, leaving 2 bases not matched to a gene. The CDR3 covers 14 residues. The CDR3 spells CASSSLAGGETQYF. CDR3 nucleotide sequence: TGCGCCAGCAGCTCGCTAGCGGGGGGAGAGACCCAGTACTTC.

The chain joins TRBV27 to TRBJ2-2; D gene ambiguous. The V end lost 5 bases, the J end lost 1 base, and 5 bases lay between the germline ends. The germline CDR1 and CDR2 sequences are MNHEY and SMNVEV (reference sequence). The CDR3 is 13 residues long. The CDR3 protein is CASSPLNTGELFF. The CDR3 DNA is TGTGCCAGCAGTCCCCTGAACACCGGGGAGCTGTTTTTT.

Only one count was recorded for this clone. A read error may produce the germline difference seen at one junction end. This sequence joins TRBV7-2 and TRBJ1-2, with a possible D match to TRBD1 (5 bases). The CDR3 is made up of 21 amino acids. Germline lookup yields CDR1 SGHTA and CDR2 FQGNSA. CDR3 sequence reads: CASSIARFTGIPLPINYGYTF. CDR3 DNA sequence: TGTGCCAGCAGCATAGCGCGGTTCACAGGAATCCCCCTTCCAATTAACTATGGCTACACCTTC. Drawing the rest from reference TRBV7-2 and TRBJ1-2, the complete variable domain is GAGVSQSPSNKVTEKGKDVELRCDPISGHTALYWYRQSLGQGLEFLIYFQGNSAPDKSGLPSDRFSAERTGGSVSTLTIQRTQQEDSAVYLCASSIARFTGIPLPINYGYTFGSGTRLTVV.

The rearrangement uses TRBV9 and TRBJ2-5, with 15 bases that match TRBD2. The CDR3 consists of 19 residues. V shed 4 bases and J 0 bases; nucleotides not matched to a gene: 10. Germline CDR1 and CDR2: SGDLS and YYNGEE. In DNA form, the CDR3 reads TGTGCCAGCAGCACCCCGGGACTAGCGGGGGGCCGGTACCAAGAGACCCAGTACTTC. It encodes CASSTPGLAGGRYQETQYF.

The chain is built from TRBV20-1 and TRBJ1-6; D is unclear. Germline loops: CDR1 DFQATT, CDR2 SNEGSKA (reference sequence). There are 11 residues in the CDR3. CDR3 loop: CSAPDNSPLHF. The CDR3, as DNA: TGCAGCGCCCCGGATAATTCACCCCTCCACTTT.

This clone has a single count. In the same sample, other DNA sequences code for this CDR3. J is TRBJ2-5 and V is TRBV9, with 14 bases fitting TRBD2. Germline assignment: CDR1 SGDLS and CDR2 YYNGEE. Trimming at V came to 2 bases and at J to 2 bases, leaving 5 bases not matched to a gene. CDR3 length: 17 residues. CDR3: CASSVGTSGRGQETQYF. CDR3 nucleotide sequence: TGTGCCAGCAGCGTTGGGACTAGCGGGAGAGGACAAGAGACCCAGTACTTC.

The rearrangement links TRBV9 to TRBJ1-2, with D tentatively TRBD1 (5 bases). The V end lost 5 bases, the J end lost 1 base, and 9 bases lay between the germline ends. This CDR3 has 13 residues. CDR1 is SGDLS and CDR2 is YYNGEE in the germline V gene. CDR3 protein: CASSQGNNYGYTF. The DNA for the CDR3 is TGTGCCAGCAGTCAGGGAAATAACTATGGCTACACCTTC. The full variable domain, rest sourced from reference TRBV9 and TRBJ1-2, is DSGVTQTPKHLITATGQRVTLRCSPRSGDLSVYWYQQSLDQGLQFLIQYYNGEERAKGNILERFSAQQFPDLHSELNLSSLELGDSALYFCASSQGNNYGYTFGSGTRLTVV.

V is TRBV5-5 and J is TRBJ2-1; TRBD2 agrees at 9 bases. The CDR3 is 18 residues long. J was trimmed by 4 bases and V by 1 base; bases with no gene match: 12. The germline gives CDR1 SGHKS, CDR2 YYEKEE (reference sequence). CDR3 sequence (DNA): TGTGCCAGCAGCTTGAGTTGGATGGCGCTAGCGGGATACAATGAGCAGTTCTTC. It yields the protein CASSLSWMALAGYNEQFF.

The chain joins TRBV27 to TRBJ2-1, with D possibly being TRBD1 (5 bases). Germline CDR1 and CDR2: MNHEY and SMNVEV (reference sequence). This CDR3 is 16 amino acids long. V was cut by 0 bases and J by 7 bases, with 16 bases left in between. In DNA, the CDR3 is TGTGCCAGCAGTTTATCGTGGCCCAGGGCTGGGAATGAGCAGTTCTTC. This translates into CASSLSWPRAGNEQFF.

This clone was found once. V and J are TRBV7-2 and TRBJ2-3, with D perhaps TRBD2 (6 bases). Germline CDR1 is SGHTA and CDR2 is FQGNSA. V gave up 5 bases and J gave up 4 bases, with 13 bases separating them. The CDR3 spans 14 residues. CDR3 in amino acids: CASSPGPSADTQYF. For the CDR3, the DNA is TGTGCCAGCAGCCCCGGGCCTAGCGCAGATACGCAGTATTTT.

V is TRBV9 and J is TRBJ1-2, with a weak D call TRBD1 (5 bases). The CDR3 consists of 18 residues. Trimming removed 4 bases at V and 4 bases at J, with 26 bases between. Per the germline V gene, CDR1 is SGDLS and CDR2 is YYNGEE. The CDR3 sequence: CASSPTQEWGPGGYGYTF. The CDR3 DNA reads TGTGCCAGCAGCCCCACGCAGGAGTGGGGCCCCGGGGGCTATGGCTACACCTTC.

The V call is TRBV14, the J call TRBJ2-1; TRBD1 might be the D (6 bases). V was clipped by 0 bases and J by 0 bases, with 15 bases between them. In germline, CDR1 is SGHDN, CDR2 FVKESK. CDR3 length: 18 residues. CDR3 amino acids: CASSQEEATRGSYNEQFF. CDR3 in DNA: TGTGCCAGCAGCCAAGAGGAGGCCACCAGGGGCTCCTACAATGAGCAGTTCTTC.

The rearrangement links TRBV7-6 to TRBJ1-6, with D possibly TRBD1 on 5 matching bases. Looked up from germline, CDR1 is SGHVS and CDR2 is FNYEAQ. The V end was cut by 6 bases, the J end by 6 bases, with 12 bases between. The CDR3 is 14 residues long. CDR3 bases: TGTGCCAGCAGGTCCGGACACCCTAATTCACCCCTCCACTTT. Translation gives CASRSGHPNSPLHF.

This chain links TRBV27 with TRBJ2-2; D gene ambiguous. Germline assignment: CDR1 MNHEY and CDR2 SMNVEV (reference sequence). The CDR3 length is 17 residues. Trimming took off 1 base at V and 2 bases at J, with 14 bases between the two ends. The CDR3 is CASSLLWSTPNTGELFF. In DNA, the CDR3 is TGTGCCAGCAGTTTATTGTGGTCGACACCTAACACCGGGGAGCTGTTTTTT.

J is TRBJ2-3 and V is TRBV28, with 8 bases that match TRBD2. The CDR3 spans 14 residues. Unmatched junction bases numbered 4, after V lost 8 bases and J lost 0 bases. Germline CDR1 and CDR2: MDHEN and SYDVKM. CDR3: CASVAGFSTDTQYF. Here the CDR3 DNA reads TGTGCCAGCGTAGCGGGGTTTAGCACAGATACGCAGTATTTT.

V usage is TRBV27 and J usage is TRBJ2-1; TRBD1 agrees at 8 bases. In germline, CDR1 is MNHEY, CDR2 SMNVEV (reference sequence). This CDR3 comprises 16 residues. V lost 5 bases and J lost 6; bases outside the gene matches: 12. The CDR3 DNA is TGTGCCAGCAGTCTTAACAAAGGACAGGGCATCAATGAGCAGTTCTTC. Its protein product is CASSLNKGQGINEQFF.

This clone was observed a handful of times. The chain couples TRBV5-5 to TRBJ2-7, with 11 bases matching TRBD2. The germline gives CDR1 SGHKS, CDR2 YYEKEE (reference sequence). The CDR3 contains 16 residues. Germline trimming cut 1 base from V and 0 bases from J; bases unmatched to any gene: 3. CDR3 sequence reads: CASSLLLAGVSYEQYF. CDR3 coding DNA: TGTGCCAGCAGCTTGCTACTAGCGGGGGTCTCCTACGAGCAGTACTTC.

This clone was seen just once. The chain carries TRBV6-1 and TRBJ2-2; D remains unclear. Looked up from germline, CDR1 is MNHNS and CDR2 is SASEGT. This CDR3 is 13 amino acids long. Trimming cost V 7 bases and J 8 bases, with 14 bases left between them. The CDR3 loop reads CASNRLQKGELFF. The CDR3 region has the DNA TGTGCCAGCAATCGCCTGCAGAAAGGGGAGCTGTTTTTT.

V and J are TRBV6-1 and TRBJ2-6; 10 nucleotides match TRBD1. With 0 bases clipped from V and 0 bases from J, the junction kept 8 bases outside the gene matches. Germline loops: CDR1 MNHNS, CDR2 SASEGT. The CDR3 runs to 20 residues. The CDR3 DNA sequence: TGTGCCAGCAGTGAAGCTCGGGTTCGGACAGGGGGCTCTGGGGCCAACGTCCTGACTTTC. This translates into CASSEARVRTGGSGANVLTF.

The table lists this clone with a count of one. The V call is TRBV18, the J call TRBJ2-4, with TRBD2 matching 14 bases. From germline, CDR1 is KGHSH and CDR2 LQKENI. The length of the CDR3 is 16 residues. The ends lost 1 base at V and 4 bases at J; junction bases unmatched: 0. The CDR3 protein is CASSPRLAGGKNIQYF. The CDR3 DNA reads TGTGCCAGCTCACCACGACTAGCGGGGGGGAAAAACATTCAGTACTTC.

This chain joins TRBV2 and TRBJ2-7; TRBD2 matches at 7 bases. The junction had 11 bases not matched to a gene; V was cut back by 4 bases and J by 2 bases. This CDR3 contains 16 residues. Per the germline V gene, CDR1 is SNHLY and CDR2 is FYNNEI. The CDR3 coding sequence is TGTGCCAGCAGTGGGGGAGCGGGCGCGGGGGCCTACGAGCAGTACTTC. Protein: CASSGGAGAGAYEQYF.

The chain joins TRBV7-9 to TRBJ2-7, with D tentatively TRBD2 (6 bases). CDR1 and CDR2 (germline): SEHNR, FQNEAQ (reference sequence). V was pared by 2 bases and J by 5 bases, with 25 bases between. The CDR3 runs to 18 residues. Written as DNA, the CDR3 is TGTGCCAGCAGCTTATACCAGCCGAGTGGGACTCCTGGGGACGAGCAGTACTTC. Its protein is CASSLYQPSGTPGDEQYF.

DNA of the CDR3: TGTGCCAGCAGCCCGGGCGGGATCTCCCACACAGATACGCAGTATTTT. Translation: CASSPGGISHTDTQYF. The V call is TRBV7-2, the J call TRBJ2-3; possibly TRBD2 for D (6 bases). This CDR3 region has 16 residues. V shed 5 bases and J shed 2 bases, with 17 bases lying between them. Looked up from germline, CDR1 is SGHTA and CDR2 is FQGNSA.

The chain has TRBV14 and TRBJ1-6, with D unresolved. CDR1 and CDR2 from the germline V gene are SGHDN and FVKESK. The CDR3 is 13 amino acids. The V and J ends lost 0 bases and 6 bases respectively, with 3 bases between them. This CDR3 is CASSQDRNSPLHF. The CDR3 bases are TGTGCCAGCAGCCAAGATCGTAATTCACCCCTCCACTTT.

The V call is TRBV5-4, the J call TRBJ2-1, with 10 bases matching TRBD2. V shed 0 bases and J 1 base; nucleotides not matched to a gene: 13. Germline CDR1 and CDR2: SGHNT and YYREEE (reference sequence). The CDR3 totals 20 residues. CDR3 sequence (DNA): TGTGCCAGCAGCTTGGGGGCAGCGGGGGGGCCGAGGGGATCCTACAATGAGCAGTTCTTC. Protein: CASSLGAAGGPRGSYNEQFF.

This chain connects TRBV28 to TRBJ1-5, with TRBD1 matching over 10 bases. CDR1 MDHEN and CDR2 SYDVKM come from the germline V gene. The CDR3 consists of 15 residues. Losses at the gene ends were 3 bases for V and 6 bases for J; bases not matched to a gene: 5. In DNA form, the CDR3 reads TGTGCCAGCAGTTTGACAGGGGGCGGAGGTCAGCCCCAGCATTTT. Protein product: CASSLTGGGGQPQHF. Drawing the rest from reference TRBV28 and TRBJ1-5, the complete variable domain is DVKVTQSSRYLVKRTGEKVFLECVQDMDHENMFWYRQDPGLGLRLIYFSYDVKMKEKGDIPEGYSVSREKKERFSLILESASTNQTSMYLCASSLTGGGGQPQHFGDGTRLSIL.

V gene TRBV5-8 combines with J gene TRBJ2-7; 9 nucleotides align to TRBD1. The junction had 14 bases not matched to a gene; V was cut back by 4 bases and J by 9 bases. CDR3 length: 15 amino acids. CDR1 and CDR2 from the germline V gene are SGHTS and YDEGEE. The CDR3 DNA reads TGTGCCAGCAGCCTTGATGGACAGGGGCGCCAATGGCAGTACTTC. Its protein is CASSLDGQGRQWQYF.